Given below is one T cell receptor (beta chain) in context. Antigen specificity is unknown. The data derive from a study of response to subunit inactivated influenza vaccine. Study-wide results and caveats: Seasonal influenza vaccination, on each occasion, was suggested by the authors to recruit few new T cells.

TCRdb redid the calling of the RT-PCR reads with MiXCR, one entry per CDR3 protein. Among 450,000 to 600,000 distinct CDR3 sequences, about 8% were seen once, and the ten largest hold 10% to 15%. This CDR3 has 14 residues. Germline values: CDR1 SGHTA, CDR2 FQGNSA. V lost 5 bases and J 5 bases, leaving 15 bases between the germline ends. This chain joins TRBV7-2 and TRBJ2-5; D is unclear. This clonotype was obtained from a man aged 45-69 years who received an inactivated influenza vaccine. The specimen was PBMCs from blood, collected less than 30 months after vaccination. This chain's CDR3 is CASSPSTFWETQYF. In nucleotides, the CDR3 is TGTGCCAGCAGCCCTTCCACCTTTTGGGAGACCCAGTACTTC.